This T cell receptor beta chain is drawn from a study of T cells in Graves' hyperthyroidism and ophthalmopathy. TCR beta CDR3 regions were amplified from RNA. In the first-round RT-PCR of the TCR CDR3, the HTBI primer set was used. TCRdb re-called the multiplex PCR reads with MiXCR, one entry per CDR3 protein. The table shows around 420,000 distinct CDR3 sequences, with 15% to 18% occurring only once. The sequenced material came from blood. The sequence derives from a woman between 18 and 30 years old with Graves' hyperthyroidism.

As DNA, the CDR3 is TGCAGTGCTAGATCGGGGGGAGGCTACACCTTC. It codes for CSARSGGGYTF. The genes are TRBV20-1 and TRBJ1-2; possibly TRBD1 for D (5 bases). CDR1 DFQATT and CDR2 SNEGSKA come from the germline V gene (reference sequence). The ends were cut back, 2 bases at V and 8 bases at J, with 9 bases in the middle. This CDR3 region has 11 residues.